The 18 T cell receptor beta chains in this list originate from one sample, sequenced in a study of blood T cell repertoires in COVID-19. Data came from immunoSEQ multiplex PCR; TCRdb stores just in-frame clones and leaves some out. Among approximately 300,000 clones listed, just over 85% were seen once. The sample consisted of PBMCs or T cells enriched from blood (not recorded which). These receptor sequences come from a woman aged 18 to 35 who had recovered from COVID-19.

The chain employs TRBV5-1 and TRBJ2-2; tentative D call: TRBD2 (6 bases). CDR3 length equals 16 residues. CDR1 is SGHRS and CDR2 is YFSETQ in the germline V gene. The V and J ends lost 3 bases and 3 bases respectively, with 15 bases between them. The CDR3 region has the DNA TGCGCCAGCAGCTCCGGAGGAGGGTCGGACACCGGGGAGCTGTTTTTT. It yields the protein CASSSGGGSDTGELFF.

This clone came up once. The chain carries TRBV19 and TRBJ1-4; perhaps TRBD1 as D (6 bases). CDR3 length equals 14 residues. The V gene lost 6 bases and the J gene lost 7 bases, with 15 bases spanning the gap. Per germline, CDR1 LNHDA and CDR2 SQIVND (reference sequence). The CDR3 region is CASSTGYEAEKLFF. The CDR3 coding sequence is TGTGCCAGTAGCACAGGGTACGAGGCTGAAAAACTGTTTTTT. Drawing the rest from reference TRBV19 and TRBJ1-4, the complete variable domain is DGGITQSPKYLFRKEGQNVTLSCEQNLNHDAMYWYRQDPGQGLRLIYYSQIVNDFQKGDIAEGYSVSREKKESFPLTVTSAQKNPTAFYLCASSTGYEAEKLFFGSGTQLSVL.

The V and J genes are TRBV28 and TRBJ2-4, with D perhaps matching TRBD2 (6 bases). V was clipped by 3 bases and J by 8 bases, with 17 bases between them. Germline lookup yields CDR1 MDHEN and CDR2 SYDVKM. This CDR3 comprises 15 residues. The CDR3 loop is CASSFLKGGQDIQYF. The DNA of the CDR3 is TGTGCCAGCAGTTTTCTGAAAGGAGGGCAGGACATTCAGTACTTC.

This clone came up a few times. The chain recombines TRBV28 with TRBJ1-6; TRBD1 agrees at 11 bases. V trimming: 0 bases; J trimming: 0 bases; junction bases outside the gene matches: 10. Germline CDR1 MDHEN, CDR2 SYDVKM. CDR3 size: 21 residues. CDR3 sequence: CASSLWVPGQGVISYNSPLHF. CDR3 DNA: TGTGCCAGCAGTTTATGGGTCCCGGGACAGGGGGTGATCTCCTATAATTCACCCCTCCACTTT.

The chain couples TRBV10-3 to TRBJ2-7, with D possibly TRBD1 on 6 matching bases. With 4 bases removed from V and 3 bases from J, the gap between germline ends came to 25 bases. The CDR3 contains 18 residues. The germline CDR1 and CDR2 sequences are ENHRY and SYGVKD. For the CDR3, the DNA is TGTGCCATCAGTGCCCCGGGACATTTCTCACCCCCCTTCTACGAGCAGTACTTC. This gives the protein CAISAPGHFSPPFYEQYF.

The sample holds a few counts of this clone. The V call is TRBV28, the J call TRBJ1-4; 7 positions match TRBD1. There are 17 residues in the CDR3. From germline, CDR1 is MDHEN and CDR2 SYDVKM. The junction had 14 bases not matched to a gene; V was cut back by 2 bases and J by 8 bases. CDR3 coding DNA: TGTGCCAGCAGTTTACCCGTATTTAGGGGGCGTGGGGAAAAACTGTTTTTT. Translated: CASSLPVFRGRGEKLFF.

This clone appeared a few times. This chain connects TRBV7-2 to TRBJ2-6, with D unclear. This CDR3 is built from 18 residues. Trimming shortened V by 0 bases and J by 2 bases, and 14 bases separated the two germline ends. Germline V gives CDR1 SGHTA, CDR2 FQGNSA. CDR3 sequence: CASSLAGLQATGANVLTF. CDR3 coding DNA: TGTGCCAGCAGCTTAGCAGGTCTGCAGGCAACTGGGGCCAACGTCCTGACTTTC. The entire variable domain, with the rest obtained from reference TRBV7-2 and TRBJ2-6, is as follows: GAGVSQSPSNKVTEKGKDVELRCDPISGHTALYWYRQSLGQGLEFLIYFQGNSAPDKSGLPSDRFSAERTGGSVSTLTIQRTQQEDSAVYLCASSLAGLQATGANVLTFGAGSRLTVL.

The chain is built from TRBV12-5 and TRBJ2-7; 8 nucleotides line up with TRBD2. Per germline, CDR1 LGHNT and CDR2 FRNRAP. Trimming cost V 6 bases and J 0 bases; bases outside gene matches: 7. This CDR3 region has 15 residues. The CDR3 coding sequence is TGTGCTAGTGGGCTAAGCGGGGGCAGCTCCTACGAGCAGTACTTC. It codes for CASGLSGGSSYEQYF.

This chain links TRBV5-5 with TRBJ1-1; a weak D match, TRBD1 (6 bases). This CDR3 has 15 residues. CDR1 is SGHKS and CDR2 is YYEKEE in the germline V gene (reference sequence). Trimming removed 2 bases from V and 1 base from J, with 12 bases in between. The CDR3, as DNA: TGTGCCAGCAGCTTCTACAGGGAGGGGAACACTGAAGCTTTCTTT. This sequence encodes CASSFYREGNTEAFF.

The DNA for the CDR3 is TGTGCCAGCTCACACCAGGACAGGGCGAGCTCCTACAATGAGCAGTTCTTC. Translation gives CASSHQDRASSYNEQFF. The V gene is TRBV18, the J gene TRBJ2-1; TRBD1 aligns across 8 bases. CDR3 length equals 17 residues. Germline V gene data show CDR1 as KGHSH and CDR2 as LQKENI. V lost 4 bases, J lost 0 bases, and 8 bases stayed unmatched.

For the CDR3, the DNA is TGTGCCAGCAGCGACAGAACAGGGCTCACCGGGGAGCTGTTTTTT. It encodes CASSDRTGLTGELFF. This chain connects TRBV9 to TRBJ2-2; D is perhaps TRBD1 (6 bases). Germline CDR1 and CDR2: SGDLS and YYNGEE. The CDR3 sequence is 15 residues long. V was trimmed by 3 bases and J by 4 bases, leaving 13 bases between them. The full variable domain, rest sourced from reference TRBV9 and TRBJ2-2, is DSGVTQTPKHLITATGQRVTLRCSPRSGDLSVYWYQQSLDQGLQFLIQYYNGEERAKGNILERFSAQQFPDLHSELNLSSLELGDSALYFCASSDRTGLTGELFFGEGSRLTVL.

This chain connects TRBV6-2 or TRBV6-3 to TRBJ2-3, with 8 bases lining up with TRBD2. Germline values: CDR1 MNHEY, CDR2 SVGEGT. J was trimmed by 5 bases and V by 6 bases; bases with no gene match: 13. The CDR3 totals 16 residues. CDR3 bases: TGTGCCAGCAGCGTCAAACGGCGGGGGGAAAAAGATACGCAGTATTTT. This gives the protein CASSVKRRGEKDTQYF.

The rearrangement links TRBV28 to TRBJ1-5; tentatively, D is TRBD1 (6 bases). The V end lost 6 bases, the J end lost 0 bases, and 15 bases lay between the germline ends. The CDR3 has 16 amino acids. Germline lookup yields CDR1 MDHEN and CDR2 SYDVKM. The CDR3 protein is CASSLQGLGSNQPQHF. The CDR3 DNA reads as TGTGCCAGCAGCCTACAGGGTCTGGGTAGCAATCAGCCCCAGCATTTT.

CDR3 in DNA: TGTGCCAGCCCTCGAAGTAAGGGGGACACTGAAGCTTTCTTT. This codes for CASPRSKGDTEAFF. This chain links TRBV28 with TRBJ1-1, with a tentative D call TRBD1 (6 bases). The CDR3 consists of 14 residues. The V gene lost 8 bases and the J gene lost 3 bases, with 16 bases spanning the gap. Germline CDR1 and CDR2: MDHEN and SYDVKM.

V usage is TRBV5-6 and J usage is TRBJ2-1; TRBD1 matches at 10 bases. This CDR3 contains 16 residues. With V trimmed by 4 bases and J by 2 bases, 6 bases remained unmatched. Germline assignment: CDR1 SGHDT and CDR2 YYEEEE. CDR3 DNA sequence: TGTGCCAGCAGCGCGTTGGGACAGGGGCCCTACAATGAGCAGTTCTTC. Protein product: CASSALGQGPYNEQFF.

The V and J genes are TRBV6-5 and TRBJ1-2; D gene unclear. The CDR3 runs to 12 residues. CDR1 MNHEY and CDR2 SVGAGI come from the germline V gene. Trimming took 10 bases from V and 5 from J, leaving 14 bases between them. DNA of the CDR3: TGTGCCACCTGGACTTCTGTTTATGGCTACACCTTC. Translation: CATWTSVYGYTF.

The chain carries TRBV29-1 and TRBJ1-1; unclear D gene. V was clipped by 6 bases and J by 0 bases, with 11 bases between them. The CDR3 sequence is 13 residues long. Germline V gene data show CDR1 as SQVTM and CDR2 as ANQGSEA. The CDR3, as DNA: TGCAGCGTGGACTTAACAATGAACACTGAAGCTTTCTTT. It codes for CSVDLTMNTEAFF.

This rearrangement joins TRBV5-1 to TRBJ1-3; 8 bases map to TRBD1. Losses at the gene ends were 3 bases for V and 0 bases for J; bases not matched to a gene: 11. The CDR3 covers 18 residues. CDR1 is SGHRS, CDR2 YFSETQ, per germline. CDR3: CASSSQTGAKYSGNTIYF. The CDR3 region has the DNA TGCGCCAGCAGCTCGCAGACAGGGGCGAAGTACTCTGGAAACACCATATATTTT.